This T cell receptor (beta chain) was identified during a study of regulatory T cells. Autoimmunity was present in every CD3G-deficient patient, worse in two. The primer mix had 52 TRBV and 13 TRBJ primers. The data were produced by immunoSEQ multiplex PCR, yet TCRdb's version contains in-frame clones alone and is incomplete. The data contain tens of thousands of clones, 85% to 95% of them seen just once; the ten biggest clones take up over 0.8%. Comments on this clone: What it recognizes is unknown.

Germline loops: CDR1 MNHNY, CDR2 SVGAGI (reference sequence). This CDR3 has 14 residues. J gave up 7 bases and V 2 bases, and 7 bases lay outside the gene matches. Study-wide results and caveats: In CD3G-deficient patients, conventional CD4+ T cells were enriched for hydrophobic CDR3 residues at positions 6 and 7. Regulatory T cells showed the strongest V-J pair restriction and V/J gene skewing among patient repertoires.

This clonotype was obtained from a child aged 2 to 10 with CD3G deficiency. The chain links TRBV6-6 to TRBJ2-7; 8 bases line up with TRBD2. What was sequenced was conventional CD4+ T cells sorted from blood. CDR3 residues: CASSYRAGGGEQYF. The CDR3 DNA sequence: TGTGCCAGCAGTTACCGGGCGGGAGGAGGGGAGCAGTACTTC.